This T cell receptor beta chain was sequenced in a study of response to subunit inactivated influenza vaccine. General study findings and limits: That few new T cells are recruited by each seasonal influenza vaccination was the authors' suggestion.

In regard to this clonotype: Antigen: not known. One junction end disagrees with the germline gene, perhaps due to a read error.

CDR1 is DFQATT, CDR2 SNEGSKA, per germline (reference sequence). The CDR3 loop spans 15 amino acids. In TCRdb, the RT-PCR reads were re-called with MiXCR into one record per CDR3 protein. Here the sample spans around 520,000 distinct CDR3 sequences, around 25% being singletons. This sequence was found in a man aged 50-60 years who received an inactivated influenza vaccine. V and J are TRBV20-1 and TRBJ2-3; tentatively, D is TRBD2 (6 bases). The sequencing used CD4+ T cells sorted from PBMCs, collected more than 4 days after vaccination. The CDR3 nucleotides are TGCAGTGCTGGAGACTCTAGCGATTTCACAGATACGCAGTATTTT. Protein sequence: CSAGDSSDFTDTQYF.